This TCR beta chain was documented in a study of T-cell reconstitution after alpha-beta-depleted transplantation in children. This clonotype appeared many times. The antigen is undetermined. Regarding the study as a whole: Expanded graft clones, several hundred of them, were reportedly the source of alpha-beta T cells about two months after transplant. At day 60, the high TCRbeta diversity found in some patients originated from recipient T cells and thymic progenitors that had survived. By one year post-transplant, T-cell counts and diversity largely arose from T cells that were newly produced.

The CDR3 runs to 15 residues. The germline V gene has CDR1 KGHSH and CDR2 LQKENI. V lost 1 base and J lost 3; bases outside the gene matches: 5. It was with unique molecular identifiers that the TCRbeta library was prepared. Using its own MiXCR run on the PCR reads, TCRdb lists one record per CDR3 protein. The data hold about 300,000 distinct CDR3 sequences, with 6% to 10% observed a single time. The chain uses TRBV18 and TRBJ2-7; 8 bases line up with TRBD1. The starting material was peripheral blood, obtained 360 days after TCRalphabeta/CD19-depleted stem cell transplant. This TCR derives from a female patient aged 2-10 years who had a stem cell transplant for Fanconi anemia, so the T cells may come from the graft donor. Here the CDR3 DNA reads TGTGCCAGCTCACCACGTCAGGGGGCTGACTACGAGCAGTACTTC. This encodes CASSPRQGADYEQYF.